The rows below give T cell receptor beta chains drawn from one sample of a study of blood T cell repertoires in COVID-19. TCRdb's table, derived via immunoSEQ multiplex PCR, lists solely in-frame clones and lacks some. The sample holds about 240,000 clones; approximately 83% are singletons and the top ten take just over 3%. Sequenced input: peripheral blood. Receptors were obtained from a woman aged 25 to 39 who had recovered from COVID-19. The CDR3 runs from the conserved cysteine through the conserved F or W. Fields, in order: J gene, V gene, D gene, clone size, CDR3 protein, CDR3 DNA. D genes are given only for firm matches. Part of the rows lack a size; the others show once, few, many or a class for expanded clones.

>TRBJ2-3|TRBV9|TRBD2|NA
CASSVGGGGQYF
TGTGCCAGCAGCGTAGGTGGGGGGGGGCAGTATTTT
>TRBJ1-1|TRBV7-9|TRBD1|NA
CASRLGRDRGNTEAFF
TGTGCCAGCAGACTGGGCCGGGACAGGGGAAACACTGAAGCTTTCTTT
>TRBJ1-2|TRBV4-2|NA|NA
CASSQGVGSYGYTF
TGTGCCAGCAGCCAAGGGGTAGGGAGCTATGGCTACACCTTC
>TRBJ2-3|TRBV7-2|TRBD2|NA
CASSPHVAGGPTDTQYF
TGTGCCAGCAGCCCCCATGTGGCGGGGGGGCCCACAGATACGCAGTATTTT
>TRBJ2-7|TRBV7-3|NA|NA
CASSLTGPSYEQYF
TGTGCCAGCAGCTTAACGGGGCCTTCCTACGAGCAGTACTTC
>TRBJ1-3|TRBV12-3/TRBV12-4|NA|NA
CASSLTGGNTIYF
TGTGCCAGCAGTTTAACAGGTGGAAACACCATATATTTT
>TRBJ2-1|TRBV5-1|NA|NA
CASSSPRDIPEQFF
TGCGCCAGCAGCTCGCCACGGGACATACCTGAGCAGTTCTTC
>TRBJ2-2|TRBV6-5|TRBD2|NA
CASSGLVRAGELFF
TGTGCCAGCAGCGGACTAGTTCGCGCCGGGGAGCTGTTTTTT
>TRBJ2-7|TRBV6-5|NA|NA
CASRGLNYEQYF
TGTGCCAGCAGAGGACTAAACTACGAGCAGTACTTC
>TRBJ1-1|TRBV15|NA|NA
CATSRGGLNTEAFF
TGTGCCACCAGCAGAGGGGGCCTGAACACTGAAGCTTTCTTT
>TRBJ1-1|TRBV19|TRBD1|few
CASSTGQLNTEAFF
TGTGCCAGTAGCACGGGACAGTTAAACACTGAAGCTTTCTTT
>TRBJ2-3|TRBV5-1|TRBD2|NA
CASSLRTSGGTDTQYF
TGCGCCAGCAGCCTCAGGACTAGCGGGGGGACGGATACGCAGTATTTT
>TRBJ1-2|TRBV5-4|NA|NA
CASTPGGGRGYGYTF
TGTGCCAGCACCCCGGGGGGAGGACGGGGCTATGGCTACACCTTC
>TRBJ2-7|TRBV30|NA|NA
CAWSVRFEVQYF
TGTGCCTGGAGTGTAAGGTTTGAGGTGCAGTACTTC
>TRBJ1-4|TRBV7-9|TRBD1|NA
CASSLSGQEKLFF
TGTGCCAGCAGCTTATCGGGACAGGAAAAACTGTTTTTT
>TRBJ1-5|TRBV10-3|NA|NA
CAISESKGGQPQHF
TGTGCCATCAGTGAGTCGAAGGGAGGTCAGCCCCAGCATTTT
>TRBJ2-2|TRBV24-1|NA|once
CATSQGRNTGELFF
TGTGCCACCTCGCAGGGCCGGAACACCGGGGAGCTGTTTTTT
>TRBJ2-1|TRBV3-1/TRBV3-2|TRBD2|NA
CASSQSARGLEQFF
TGTGCCAGCAGCCAATCCGCGCGGGGGTTAGAGCAGTTCTTC
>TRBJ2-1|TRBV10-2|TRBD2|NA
CASSEPIGLAGDEQFF
TGCGCCAGCAGTGAGCCGATCGGACTAGCGGGCGATGAGCAGTTCTTC
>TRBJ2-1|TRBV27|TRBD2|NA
CASSLSGGAYNEQFF
TGTGCCAGCAGCCTTAGCGGGGGGGCCTACAATGAGCAGTTCTTC
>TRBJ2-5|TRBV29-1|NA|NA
CSVTGWTMETQYF
TGCAGCGTAACCGGGTGGACTATGGAGACCCAGTACTTC
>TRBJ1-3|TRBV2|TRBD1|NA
CASSGWGTGVSGNTIYF
TGTGCCAGCAGTGGTTGGGGGACAGGAGTCTCTGGAAACACCATATATTTT
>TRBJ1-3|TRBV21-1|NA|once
CASSKDLWYSGNTIYF
TGTGCCAGCAGCAAAGACCTATGGTACTCTGGAAACACCATATATTTT
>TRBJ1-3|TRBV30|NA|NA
CAWSEGLLGNTIYF
TGTGCCTGGAGCGAAGGACTCCTTGGAAACACCATATATTTT
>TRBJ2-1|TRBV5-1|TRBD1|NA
CASSPGTGTSYNEQFF
TGCGCCAGCAGCCCAGGGACAGGGACCTCCTACAATGAGCAGTTCTTC
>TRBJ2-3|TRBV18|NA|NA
CASSPRSGEVSGDTQYF
TGTGCCAGCTCACCACGGTCGGGGGAAGTTTCGGGAGATACGCAGTATTTT
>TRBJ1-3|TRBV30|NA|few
CAWSVSSGNTIYF
TGTGCCTGGAGTGTGAGCTCTGGAAACACCATATATTTT
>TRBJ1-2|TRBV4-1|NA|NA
CASSQDPSQEVYGYTF
TGCGCCAGCAGCCAAGATCCGTCCCAGGAGGTCTATGGCTACACCTTC
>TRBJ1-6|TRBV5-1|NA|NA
CASSLGKGFPNSPLHF
TGCGCCAGCAGCTTGGGGAAGGGGTTCCCGAATTCACCCCTCCACTTT
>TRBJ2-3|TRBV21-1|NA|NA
CASSDPGPGTDTQYF
TGTGCCAGCAGCGACCCAGGGCCTGGCACAGATACGCAGTATTTT
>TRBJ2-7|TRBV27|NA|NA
CASSYSGPPVDEQYF
TGTGCCAGCAGTTACTCAGGGCCCCCAGTAGACGAGCAGTACTTC
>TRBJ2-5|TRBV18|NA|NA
CASSPNFQETQYF
TGTGCCAGCTCACCTAACTTCCAAGAGACCCAGTACTTC
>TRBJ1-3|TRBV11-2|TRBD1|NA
CASSQGTGGFFGNTIYF
TGTGCCAGCAGCCAAGGGACAGGGGGATTTTTTGGAAACACCATATATTTT
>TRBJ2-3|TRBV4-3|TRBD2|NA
CASSQDTIAGGPPDTQYF
TGCGCCAGCAGCCAAGACACAATAGCGGGGGGACCACCAGATACGCAGTATTTT
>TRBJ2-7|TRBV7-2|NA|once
CASSTSPDSYVEQYF
TGTGCCAGCAGCACCAGCCCGGACAGCTACGTGGAGCAGTACTTC
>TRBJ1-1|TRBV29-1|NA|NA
CSVGGPVPRNTEAFF
TGCAGCGTGGGGGGACCAGTGCCCAGGAACACTGAAGCTTTCTTT
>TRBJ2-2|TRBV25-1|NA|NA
CASKPGHYTGELFF
TGTGCCAGCAAGCCGGGACATTACACCGGGGAGCTGTTTTTT
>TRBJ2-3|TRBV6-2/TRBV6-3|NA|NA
CASSYEQELTDTQYF
TGTGCCAGCAGTTACGAACAGGAGCTCACAGATACGCAGTATTTT
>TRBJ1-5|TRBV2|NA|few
CASLGAAANQPQHF
TGTGCCAGCCTGGGGGCGGCAGCTAATCAGCCCCAGCATTTT
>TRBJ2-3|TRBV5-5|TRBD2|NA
CASSLGTSGSTDTQYF
TGTGCCAGCAGCTTGGGGACTAGCGGTAGCACAGATACGCAGTATTTT
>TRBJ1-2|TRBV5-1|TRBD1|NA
CASSSGGTVNYGYTF
TGCGCCAGCAGCTCAGGGGGCACAGTTAACTATGGCTACACCTTC
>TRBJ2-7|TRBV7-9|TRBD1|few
CASSTWDSRATYEQYF
TGTGCCAGCAGCACCTGGGACAGCCGGGCCACCTACGAGCAGTACTTC
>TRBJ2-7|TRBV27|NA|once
CASSPNSYEQYF
TGTGCCAGCAGTCCCAACTCCTACGAGCAGTACTTC
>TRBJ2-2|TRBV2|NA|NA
CASIHLREANTGELFF
TGTGCCAGCATCCATCTACGGGAAGCGAACACCGGGGAGCTGTTTTTT
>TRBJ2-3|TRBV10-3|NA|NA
CAISESLSPMLYF
TGTGCCATCAGTGAAAGTCTTAGTCCCATGTTGTATTTT
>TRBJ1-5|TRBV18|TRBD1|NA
CASSPHRGDQPQHF
TGTGCCAGCTCACCCCACAGGGGAGATCAGCCCCAGCATTTT
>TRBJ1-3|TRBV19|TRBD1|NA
CASRSTGGTGNTIYF
TGTGCCAGTAGATCCACAGGGGGCACTGGAAACACCATATATTTT
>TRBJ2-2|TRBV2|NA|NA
CASRRQGDAFF
TGTGCCAGCAGAAGGCAGGGCGATGCGTTTTTT
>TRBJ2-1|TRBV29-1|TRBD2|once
CSVEAGAGAYNEQFF
TGCAGCGTTGAAGCTGGGGCGGGGGCCTACAATGAGCAGTTCTTC
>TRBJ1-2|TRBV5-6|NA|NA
CASSEGQLPLGYTF
TGTGCCAGCAGCGAAGGACAGCTACCTCTTGGCTACACCTTC
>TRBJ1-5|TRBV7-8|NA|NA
CASSLRGLRGQPQHF
TGTGCCAGCAGCTTGAGAGGGCTCCGTGGGCAGCCCCAGCATTTT
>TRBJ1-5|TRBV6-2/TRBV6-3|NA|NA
CASSQDSYQPQHF
TGTGCCAGCAGTCAGGACAGCTATCAGCCCCAGCATTTT
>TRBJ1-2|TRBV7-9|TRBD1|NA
CASSPTGYGYTF
TGTGCCAGCAGCCCGACAGGGTATGGCTACACCTTC